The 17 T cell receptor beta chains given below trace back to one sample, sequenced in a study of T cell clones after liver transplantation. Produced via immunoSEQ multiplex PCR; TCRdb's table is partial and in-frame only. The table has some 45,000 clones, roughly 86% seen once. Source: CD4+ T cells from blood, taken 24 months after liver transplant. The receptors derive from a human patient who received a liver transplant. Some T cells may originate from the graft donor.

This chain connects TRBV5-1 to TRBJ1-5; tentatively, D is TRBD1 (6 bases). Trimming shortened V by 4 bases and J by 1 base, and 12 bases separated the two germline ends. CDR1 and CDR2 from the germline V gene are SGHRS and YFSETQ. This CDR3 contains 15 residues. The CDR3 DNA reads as TGCGCCAGCAGCCCCGGGGGGGGCAGCAATCAGCCCCAGCATTTT. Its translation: CASSPGGGSNQPQHF.

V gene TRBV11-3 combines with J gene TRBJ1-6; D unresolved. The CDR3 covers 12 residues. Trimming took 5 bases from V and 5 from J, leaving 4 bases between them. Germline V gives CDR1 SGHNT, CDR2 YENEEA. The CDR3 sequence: CASSQHNSPLHF. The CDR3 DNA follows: TGTGCCAGCAGCCAGCATAATTCACCCCTCCACTTT.

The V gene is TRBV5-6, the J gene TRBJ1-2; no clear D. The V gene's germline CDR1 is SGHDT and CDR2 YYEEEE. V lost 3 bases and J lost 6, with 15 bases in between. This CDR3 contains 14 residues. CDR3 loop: CASSSLKVYNGYTF. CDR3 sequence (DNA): TGTGCCAGCAGCTCCCTCAAGGTTTACAATGGCTACACCTTC.

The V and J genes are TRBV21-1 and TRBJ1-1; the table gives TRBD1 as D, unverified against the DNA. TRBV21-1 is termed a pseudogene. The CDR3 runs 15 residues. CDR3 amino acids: CASSIPNRQGTEAFF. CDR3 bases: TGTGCCAGCAGCATCCCTAACCGCCAGGGGACTGAAGCTTTCTTT.

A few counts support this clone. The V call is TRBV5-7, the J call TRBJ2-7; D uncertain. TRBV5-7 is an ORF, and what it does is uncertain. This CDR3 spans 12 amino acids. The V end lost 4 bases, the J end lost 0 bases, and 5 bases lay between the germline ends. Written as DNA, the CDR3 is TGTGCCAGCAGCCCGTACTCCTACGAGCAGTACTTC. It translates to CASSPYSYEQYF.

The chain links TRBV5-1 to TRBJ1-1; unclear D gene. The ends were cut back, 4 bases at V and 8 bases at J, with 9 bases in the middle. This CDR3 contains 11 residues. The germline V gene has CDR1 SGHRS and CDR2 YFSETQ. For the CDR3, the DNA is TGCGCCAGCAGCCTGGGCCCAGAAGCTTTCTTT. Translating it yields CASSLGPEAFF.

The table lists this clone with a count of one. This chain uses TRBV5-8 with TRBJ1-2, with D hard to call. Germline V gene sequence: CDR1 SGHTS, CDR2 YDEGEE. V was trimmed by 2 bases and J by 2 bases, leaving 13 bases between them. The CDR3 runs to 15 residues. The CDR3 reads CASSFESVLNYGYTF. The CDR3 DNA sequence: TGTGCCAGCAGCTTTGAGTCAGTGCTGAACTATGGCTACACCTTC.

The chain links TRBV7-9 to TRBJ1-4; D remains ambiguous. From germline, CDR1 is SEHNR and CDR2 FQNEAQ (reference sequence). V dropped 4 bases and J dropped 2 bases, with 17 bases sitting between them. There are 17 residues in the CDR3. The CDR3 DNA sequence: TGTGCCAGCAGCTCGAGAATCGGTGGACTTACTAATGAAAAACTGTTTTTT. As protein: CASSSRIGGLTNEKLFF. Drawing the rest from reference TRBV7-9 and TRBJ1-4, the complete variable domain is DTGVSQNPRHKITKRGQNVTFRCDPISEHNRLYWYRQTLGQGPEFLTYFQNEAQLEKSRLLSDRFSAERPKGSFSTLEIQRTEQGDSAMYLCASSSRIGGLTNEKLFFGSGTQLSVL.

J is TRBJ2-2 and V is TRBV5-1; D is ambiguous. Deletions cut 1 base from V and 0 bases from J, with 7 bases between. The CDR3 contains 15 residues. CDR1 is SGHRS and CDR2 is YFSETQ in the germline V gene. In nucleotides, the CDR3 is TGCGCCAGCAGCTTGTTGGGTACGAACACCGGGGAGCTGTTTTTT. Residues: CASSLLGTNTGELFF.

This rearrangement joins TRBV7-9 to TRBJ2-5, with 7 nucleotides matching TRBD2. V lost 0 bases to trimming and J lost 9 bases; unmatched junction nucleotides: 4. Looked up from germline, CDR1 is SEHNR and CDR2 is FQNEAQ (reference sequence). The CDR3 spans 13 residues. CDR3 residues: CASSLAGREAQYF. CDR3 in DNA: TGTGCCAGCAGCTTAGCAGGGAGGGAGGCCCAGTACTTC. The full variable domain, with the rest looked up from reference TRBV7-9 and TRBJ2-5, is DTGVSQNPRHKITKRGQNVTFRCDPISEHNRLYWYRQTLGQGPEFLTYFQNEAQLEKSRLLSDRFSAERPKGSFSTLEIQRTEQGDSAMYLCASSLAGREAQYFGPGTRLLVL.

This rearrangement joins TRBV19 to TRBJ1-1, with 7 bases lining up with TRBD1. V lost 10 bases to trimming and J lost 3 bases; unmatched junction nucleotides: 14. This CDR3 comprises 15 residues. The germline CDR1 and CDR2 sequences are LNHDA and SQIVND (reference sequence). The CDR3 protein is CATVPGQSWYTEAFF. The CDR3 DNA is TGTGCCACAGTCCCGGGACAGTCCTGGTACACTGAAGCTTTCTTT. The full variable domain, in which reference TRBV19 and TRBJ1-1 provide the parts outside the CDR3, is DGGITQSPKYLFRKEGQNVTLSCEQNLNHDAMYWYRQDPGQGLRLIYYSQIVNDFQKGDIAEGYSVSREKKESFPLTVTSAQKNPTAFYLCATVPGQSWYTEAFFGQGTRLTVV.

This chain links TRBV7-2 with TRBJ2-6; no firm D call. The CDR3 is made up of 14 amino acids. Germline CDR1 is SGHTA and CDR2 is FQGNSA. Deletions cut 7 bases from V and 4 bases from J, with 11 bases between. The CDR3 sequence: CASTVRSGANVLTF. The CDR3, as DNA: TGTGCCAGCACCGTCCGCTCCGGGGCCAACGTCCTGACTTTC.

CDR3 bases: TGTGCCAGTAGTCCTACGGACAGGGCGGCCACTGAAGCTTTCTTT. Translating gives CASSPTDRAATEAFF. The V gene is TRBV19, the J gene TRBJ1-1; TRBD1 aligns across 8 bases. After removal of 5 bases from V and 4 bases from J, the junction contained 9 bases not matched to a gene. Germline V gives CDR1 LNHDA, CDR2 SQIVND (reference sequence). This CDR3 spans 15 amino acids.

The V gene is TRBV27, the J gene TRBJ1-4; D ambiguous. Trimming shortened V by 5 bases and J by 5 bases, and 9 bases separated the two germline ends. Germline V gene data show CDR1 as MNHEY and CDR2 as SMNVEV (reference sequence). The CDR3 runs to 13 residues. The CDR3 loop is CASSRRENEKLFF. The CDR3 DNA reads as TGTGCCAGCAGTCGAAGGGAGAATGAAAAACTGTTTTTT.

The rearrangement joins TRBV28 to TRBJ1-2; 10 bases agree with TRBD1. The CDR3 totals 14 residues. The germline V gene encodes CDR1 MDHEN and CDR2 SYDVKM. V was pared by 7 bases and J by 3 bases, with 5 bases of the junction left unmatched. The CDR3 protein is CASTETGGDYGYTF. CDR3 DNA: TGTGCCAGCACCGAGACAGGGGGCGACTATGGCTACACCTTC.

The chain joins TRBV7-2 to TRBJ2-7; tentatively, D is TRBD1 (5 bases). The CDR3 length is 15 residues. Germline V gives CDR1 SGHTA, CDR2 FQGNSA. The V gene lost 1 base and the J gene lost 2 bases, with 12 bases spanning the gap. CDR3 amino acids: CASSLEWGRTYEQYF. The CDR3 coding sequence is TGTGCCAGCAGCTTAGAGTGGGGCCGGACCTACGAGCAGTACTTC.

CDR3 sequence reads: CASLGDTYNEQFF. The CDR3 DNA sequence: TGTGCCAGTTTGGGAGACACCTACAATGAGCAGTTCTTC. This chain joins TRBV7-9 and TRBJ2-1, with D maybe TRBD2 (5 bases). This CDR3 spans 13 amino acids. V was trimmed by 9 bases and J by 2 bases, leaving 11 bases between them. The germline gives CDR1 SEHNR, CDR2 FQNEAQ (reference sequence).